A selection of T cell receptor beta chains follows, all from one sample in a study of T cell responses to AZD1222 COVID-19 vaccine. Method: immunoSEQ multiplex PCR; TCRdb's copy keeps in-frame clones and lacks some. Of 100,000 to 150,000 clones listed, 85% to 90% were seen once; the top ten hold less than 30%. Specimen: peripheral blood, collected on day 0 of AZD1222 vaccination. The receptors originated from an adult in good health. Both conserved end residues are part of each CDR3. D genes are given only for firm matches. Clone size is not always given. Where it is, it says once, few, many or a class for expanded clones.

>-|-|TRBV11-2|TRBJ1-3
CASSPQRIGFRRSGNTIYF
TGTGCCAGCAGCCCTCAGCGAATAGGGTTTCGGCGCTCTGGAAACACCATATATTTT
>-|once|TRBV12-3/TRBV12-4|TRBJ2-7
CASSLRQDEQYF
TGTGCCAGCAGTTTGAGACAGGACGAGCAGTACTTC
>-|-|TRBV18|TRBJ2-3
CASSPNQDTQYF
TGTGCCAGCTCACCAAACCAAGATACGCAGTATTTT
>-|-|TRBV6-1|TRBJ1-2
CASSEGSGAAYGYTF
TGTGCCAGCAGTGAAGGCAGCGGGGCCGCCTATGGCTACACCTTC
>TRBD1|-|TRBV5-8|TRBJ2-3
CASSLVLGGADTQYF
TGTGCCAGCAGCTTAGTTCTAGGGGGCGCGGATACGCAGTATTTT
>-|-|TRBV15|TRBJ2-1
CATSLQGNEQFF
TGTGCCACCAGTCTACAGGGAAATGAGCAGTTCTTC
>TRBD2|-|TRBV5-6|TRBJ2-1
CASSLGSWTSAEQFF
TGTGCCAGCAGCTTGGGGTCCTGGACTAGTGCTGAGCAGTTCTTC
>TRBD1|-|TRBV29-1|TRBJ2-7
CSVETGAYEQYF
TGCAGCGTTGAAACAGGGGCCTACGAGCAGTACTTC
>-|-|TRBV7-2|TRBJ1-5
CASSLVDGSNQPQHF
TGTGCCAGCAGCTTAGTCGACGGGAGCAATCAGCCCCAGCATTTT
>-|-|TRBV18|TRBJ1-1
CASSPRAGSVGTEAFF
TGTGCCAGCTCACCACGGGCAGGGAGTGTAGGGACTGAAGCTTTCTTT
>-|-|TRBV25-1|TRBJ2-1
CASSEASGYYNEQFF
TGTGCCAGCAGTGAAGCTTCAGGGTACTACAATGAGCAGTTCTTC
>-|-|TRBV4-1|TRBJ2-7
CASSQEVFYEQYF
TGCGCCAGCAGCCAAGAGGTGTTCTACGAGCAGTACTTC
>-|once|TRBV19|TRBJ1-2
CASSQGGGRVYGYTF
TGTGCCAGTAGTCAAGGGGGGGGCCGAGTCTATGGCTACACCTTC
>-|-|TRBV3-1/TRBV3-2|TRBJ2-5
CASSQASSTQETQYF
TGTGCCAGCAGCCAAGCCTCGAGCACGCAAGAGACCCAGTACTTC
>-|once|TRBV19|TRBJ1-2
CASSMGYPDGYTF
TGTGCCAGTAGTATGGGGTATCCTGATGGCTACACCTTC
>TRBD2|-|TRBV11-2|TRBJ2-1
CASSSGGAGGPPNEQFF
TGTGCCAGCAGCTCCGGGGGGGCGGGGGGCCCCCCCAATGAGCAGTTCTTC
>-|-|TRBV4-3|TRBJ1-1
CASSPPSTGTRGANTEAFF
TGCGCCAGCAGCCCGCCTAGCACAGGGACTAGGGGGGCCAACACTGAAGCTTTCTTT
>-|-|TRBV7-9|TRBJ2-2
CASSSGNTGELFF
TGTGCCAGCAGCTCAGGGAACACCGGGGAGCTGTTTTTT
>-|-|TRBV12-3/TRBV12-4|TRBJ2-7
CASSSTGYEQYF
TGTGCCAGCAGTTCGACAGGCTACGAGCAGTACTTC
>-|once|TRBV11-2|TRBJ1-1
CASSGGGTEAFF
TGTGCCAGCAGCGGCGGGGGCACTGAAGCTTTCTTT
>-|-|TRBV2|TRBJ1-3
CASSAEGGATGNTIYF
TGTGCCAGCAGTGCGGAAGGTGGGGCTACTGGAAACACCATATATTTT
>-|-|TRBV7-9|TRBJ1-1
CASSPRRQARGNTEAFF
TGTGCCAGCAGCCCAAGGAGGCAGGCCCGGGGGAACACTGAAGCTTTCTTT
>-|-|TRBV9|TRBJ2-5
CASSNRDYQETQYF
TGTGCCAGCAGCAACCGGGATTACCAAGAGACCCAGTACTTC
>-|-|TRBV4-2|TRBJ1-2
CASSQDVFGLGYGYTF
TGTGCCAGCAGCCAAGATGTGTTTGGGTTAGGCTATGGCTACACCTTC
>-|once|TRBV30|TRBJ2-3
CAWIHGNTDTQYF
TGTGCCTGGATCCACGGTAACACAGATACGCAGTATTTT
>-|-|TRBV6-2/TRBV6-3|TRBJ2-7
CASTPTLVHEQYF
TGTGCCAGCACCCCCACTCTGGTACACGAGCAGTACTTC
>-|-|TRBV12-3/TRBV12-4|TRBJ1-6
CASNSPYSPLHF
TGCGCCAGCAACAGCCCCTATTCACCCCTCCACTTT
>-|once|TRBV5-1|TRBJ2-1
CASSLAGSGAYYDAYNEQFF
TGCGCCAGCAGCTTGGCCGGATCAGGGGCCTACTATGACGCCTACAATGAGCAGTTCTTC
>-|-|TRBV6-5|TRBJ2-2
CASGRILEFTGELFF
TGTGCCAGCGGGCGGATCCTGGAATTCACCGGGGAGCTGTTTTTT
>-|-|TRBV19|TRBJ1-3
CASSIDGASGNTIYF
TGTGCCAGTAGTATAGACGGAGCCTCTGGAAACACCATATATTTT
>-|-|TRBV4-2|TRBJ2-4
CASSQDSAKLAKNIQYF
TGTGCCAGCAGCCAAGATTCGGCGAAACTAGCCAAAAACATTCAGTACTTC
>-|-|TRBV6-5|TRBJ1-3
CASSYTGRGNTIYF
TGTGCCAGCAGTTACACAGGGAGAGGAAACACCATATATTTT
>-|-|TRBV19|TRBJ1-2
CASSMGLGRTGYTF
TGTGCCAGTAGTATGGGCTTAGGTCGGACGGGCTACACCTTC
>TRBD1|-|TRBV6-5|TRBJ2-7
CASTQGQGRSYEQYF
TGTGCCAGCACCCAGGGACAGGGTCGCTCCTACGAGCAGTACTTC
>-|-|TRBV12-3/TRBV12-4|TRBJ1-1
CASSNRMGTEAFF
TGTGCCAGCAGTAACAGGATGGGCACTGAAGCTTTCTTT
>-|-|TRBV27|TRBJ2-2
CASTADRWRTGELFF
TGTGCCAGCACCGCAGACAGATGGCGAACCGGGGAGCTGTTTTTT
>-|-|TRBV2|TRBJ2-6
CASSESGANVLTF
TGTGCCAGCAGTGAGTCGGGGGCCAACGTCCTGACTTTC
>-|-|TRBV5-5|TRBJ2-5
CASSLDRAVGGETQYF
TGTGCCAGCAGCTTGGATCGGGCAGTGGGTGGAGAGACCCAGTACTTC
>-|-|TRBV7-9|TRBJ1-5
CASSSLYSNQPQHF
TGTGCCAGCAGCTCCCTTTATAGCAATCAGCCCCAGCATTTT
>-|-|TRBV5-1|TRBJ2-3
CASLLGGSTDTQYF
TGCGCCAGTTTGCTCGGGGGCAGCACAGATACGCAGTATTTT
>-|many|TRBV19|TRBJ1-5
CASGRGQYQPQHF
TGTGCCAGTGGACGGGGGCAGTATCAGCCCCAGCATTTT
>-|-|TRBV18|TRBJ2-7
CASSPLSRPAPYEQYF
TGTGCCAGCTCACCTCTGTCGAGGCCCGCCCCCTACGAGCAGTACTTC
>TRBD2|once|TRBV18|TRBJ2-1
CASSPGRGDDEQFF
TGTGCCAGCTCACCAGGGCGGGGGGACGATGAGCAGTTCTTC
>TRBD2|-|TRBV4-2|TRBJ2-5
CASSLSGETQYF
TGTGCCAGCAGCCTTAGCGGGGAGACCCAGTACTTC
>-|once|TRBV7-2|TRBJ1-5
CASSQGARNQPQHF
TGTGCCAGCAGCCAAGGGGCGAGGAATCAGCCCCAGCATTTT
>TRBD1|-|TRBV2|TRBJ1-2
CASSGRQGELGYTF
TGTGCCAGCAGTGGGAGACAGGGGGAATTGGGCTACACCTTC
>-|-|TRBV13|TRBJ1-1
CASSLVKYTEAFF
TGTGCCAGCAGCTTAGTCAAGTACACTGAAGCTTTCTTT
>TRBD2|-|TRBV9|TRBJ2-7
CASSVDGRGSYEQYF
TGTGCCAGCAGCGTAGACGGGAGGGGTTCCTACGAGCAGTACTTC
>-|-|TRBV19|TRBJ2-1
CASKRMTSSNEQFF
TGTGCCAGTAAACGCATGACCTCAAGCAATGAGCAGTTCTTC
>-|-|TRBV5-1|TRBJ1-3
CASSSGPSGGNTIYF
TGCGCCAGCAGCTCCGGACCTTCTGGGGGAAACACCATATATTTT